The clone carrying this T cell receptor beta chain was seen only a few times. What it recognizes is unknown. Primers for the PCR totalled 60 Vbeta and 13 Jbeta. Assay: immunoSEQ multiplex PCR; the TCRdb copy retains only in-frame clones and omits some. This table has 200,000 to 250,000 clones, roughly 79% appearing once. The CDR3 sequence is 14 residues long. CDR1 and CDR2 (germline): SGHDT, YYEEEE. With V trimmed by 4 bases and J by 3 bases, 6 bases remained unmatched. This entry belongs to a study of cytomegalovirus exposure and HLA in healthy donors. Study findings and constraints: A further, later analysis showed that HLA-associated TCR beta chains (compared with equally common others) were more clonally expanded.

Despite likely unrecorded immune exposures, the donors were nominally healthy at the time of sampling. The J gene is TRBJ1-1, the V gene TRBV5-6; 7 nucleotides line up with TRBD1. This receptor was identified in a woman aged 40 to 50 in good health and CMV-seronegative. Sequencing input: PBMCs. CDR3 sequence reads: CASSPRGTDTEAFF. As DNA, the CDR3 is TGTGCCAGCAGCCCTCGCGGGACAGACACTGAAGCTTTCTTT.